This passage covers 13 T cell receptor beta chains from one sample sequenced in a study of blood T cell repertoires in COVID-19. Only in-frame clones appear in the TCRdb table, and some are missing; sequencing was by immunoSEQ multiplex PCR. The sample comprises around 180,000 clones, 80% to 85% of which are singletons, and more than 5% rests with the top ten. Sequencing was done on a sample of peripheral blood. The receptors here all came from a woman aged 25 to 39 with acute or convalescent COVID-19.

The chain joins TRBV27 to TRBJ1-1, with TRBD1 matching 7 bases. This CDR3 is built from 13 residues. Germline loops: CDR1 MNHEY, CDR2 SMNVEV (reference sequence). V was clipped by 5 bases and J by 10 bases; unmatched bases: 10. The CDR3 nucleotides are TGTGCCAGCAGTGTACGACAGGGTAAGGTAGCTTTCTTT. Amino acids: CASSVRQGKVAFF.

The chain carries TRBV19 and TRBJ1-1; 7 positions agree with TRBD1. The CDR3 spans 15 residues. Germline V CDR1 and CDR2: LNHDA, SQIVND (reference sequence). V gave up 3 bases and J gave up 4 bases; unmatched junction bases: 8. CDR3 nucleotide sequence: TGTGCCAGTAGTATTGGTAAGGGGGCATCCACTGAAGCTTTCTTT. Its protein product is CASSIGKGASTEAFF.

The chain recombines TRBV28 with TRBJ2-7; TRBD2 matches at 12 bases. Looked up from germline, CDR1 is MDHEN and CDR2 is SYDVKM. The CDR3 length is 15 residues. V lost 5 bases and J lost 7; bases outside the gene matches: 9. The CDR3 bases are TGTGCCAGCAGTGGTTATTCTAGCGGGAGGGTAGAGCAGTACTTC. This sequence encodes CASSGYSSGRVEQYF.

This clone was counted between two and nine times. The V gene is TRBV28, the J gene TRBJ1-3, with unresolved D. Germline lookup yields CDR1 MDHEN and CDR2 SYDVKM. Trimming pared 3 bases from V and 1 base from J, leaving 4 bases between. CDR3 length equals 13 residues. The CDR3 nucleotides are TGTGCCAGCAGTTTTTTATCTGGAAACACCATATATTTT. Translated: CASSFLSGNTIYF.

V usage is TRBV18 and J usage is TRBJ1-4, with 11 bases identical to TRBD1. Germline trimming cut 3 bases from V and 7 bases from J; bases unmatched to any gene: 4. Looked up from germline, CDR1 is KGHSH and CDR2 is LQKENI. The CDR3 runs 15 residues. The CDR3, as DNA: TGTGCCAGCTCACCCCTAGGGACAGGGGGTGAAAAACTGTTTTTT. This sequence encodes CASSPLGTGGEKLFF.

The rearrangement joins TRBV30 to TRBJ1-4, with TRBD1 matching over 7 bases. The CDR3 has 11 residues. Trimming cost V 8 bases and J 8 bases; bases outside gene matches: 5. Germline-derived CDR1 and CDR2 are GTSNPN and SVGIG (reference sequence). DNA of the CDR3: TGTGCCGGAGGGGGCGGAGAAAAACTGTTTTTT. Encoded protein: CAGGGGEKLFF.

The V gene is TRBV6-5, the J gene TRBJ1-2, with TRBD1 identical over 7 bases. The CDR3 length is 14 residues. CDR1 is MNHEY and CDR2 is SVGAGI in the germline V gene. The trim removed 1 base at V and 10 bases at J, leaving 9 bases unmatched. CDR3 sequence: CASSYWDSPAVYTF. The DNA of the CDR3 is TGTGCCAGCAGTTACTGGGACAGCCCGGCCGTCTACACCTTC.

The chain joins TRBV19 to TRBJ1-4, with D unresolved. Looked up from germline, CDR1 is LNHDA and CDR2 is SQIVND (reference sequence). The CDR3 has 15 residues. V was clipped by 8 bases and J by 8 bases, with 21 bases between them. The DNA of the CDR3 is TGTGCCAGTTCCCGTCTGAGGACGGGCGGGGAAAAACTGTTTTTT. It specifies CASSRLRTGGEKLFF.

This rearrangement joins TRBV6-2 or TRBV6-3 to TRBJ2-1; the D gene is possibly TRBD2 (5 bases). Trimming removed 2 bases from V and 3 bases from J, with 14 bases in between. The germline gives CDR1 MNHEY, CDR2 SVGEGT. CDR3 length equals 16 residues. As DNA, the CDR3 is TGTGCCAGCAGTTACCCTGCGGGCGGAAACTACAATGAGCAGTTCTTC. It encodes CASSYPAGGNYNEQFF.

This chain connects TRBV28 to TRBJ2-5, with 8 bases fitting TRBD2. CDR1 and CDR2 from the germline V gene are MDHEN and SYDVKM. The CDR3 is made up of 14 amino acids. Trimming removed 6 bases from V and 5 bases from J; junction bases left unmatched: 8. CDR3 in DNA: TGTGCCAGCAGCCCTACCCTAGCGGGTGAGACCCAGTACTTC. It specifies CASSPTLAGETQYF.

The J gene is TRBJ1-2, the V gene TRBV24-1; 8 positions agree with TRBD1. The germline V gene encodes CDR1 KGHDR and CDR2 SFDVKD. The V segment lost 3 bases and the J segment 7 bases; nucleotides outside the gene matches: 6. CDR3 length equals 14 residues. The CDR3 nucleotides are TGTGCCACCAGTGATCTGGACAGGGTCTTTGGCTACACCTTC. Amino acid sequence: CATSDLDRVFGYTF.

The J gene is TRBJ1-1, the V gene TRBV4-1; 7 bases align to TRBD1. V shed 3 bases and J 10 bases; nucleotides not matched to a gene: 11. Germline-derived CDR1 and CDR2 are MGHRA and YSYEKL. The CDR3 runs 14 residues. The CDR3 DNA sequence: TGCGCCAGCAGCCATACAGACAGGGCGGACCGAGCTTTCTTT. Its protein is CASSHTDRADRAFF.

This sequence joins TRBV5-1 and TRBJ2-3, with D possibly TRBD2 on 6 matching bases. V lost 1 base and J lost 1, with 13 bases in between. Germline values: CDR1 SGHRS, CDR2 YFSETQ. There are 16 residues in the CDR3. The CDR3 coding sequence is TGCGCCAGCAGCTTGATCCGCGGGGTGGGCACAGATACGCAGTATTTT. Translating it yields CASSLIRGVGTDTQYF.